Following are 16 T cell receptor beta chains from one sample sequenced in a study of memory CD4+ T cells and cytomegalovirus serostatus. Produced via immunoSEQ multiplex PCR; TCRdb's table is partial and in-frame only. The table has about 61,000 clones, about 81% seen once. The sort gate was single viable CD3+CD4+CD8-CD45RO+ cells for memory CD4+ T cells. The source material was memory CD4+ T cells from blood. The receptors stem from an adult in good health and CMV-seronegative.

The gene calls are TRBV18 and TRBJ1-5, with D unresolved. The CDR3 is 13 residues long. Germline lookup yields CDR1 KGHSH and CDR2 LQKENI. The ends were cut back, 6 bases at V and 7 bases at J, with 13 bases in the middle. The CDR3 nucleotides are TGTGCCAGCTCCCTACGCGAACGGCAGCCCCAGCATTTT. Translation gives CASSLRERQPQHF.

V and J are TRBV7-8 and TRBJ2-1; 12 bases are a match to TRBD2. With 4 bases clipped from V and 0 bases from J, the junction kept 4 bases outside the gene matches. Germline V gives CDR1 SGHVS, CDR2 FQNEAQ. This CDR3 is built from 17 residues. Here the CDR3 reads CASSSGLAGLSYNEQFF. The CDR3 DNA reads TGTGCCAGCAGCTCCGGACTAGCGGGGCTCTCCTACAATGAGCAGTTCTTC.

The V gene is TRBV15, the J gene TRBJ2-1, with a weak D call TRBD2 (7 bases). The CDR3 loop spans 21 amino acids. Germline V gene sequence: CDR1 LNHNV, CDR2 YYDKDF (reference sequence). Deletions cut 4 bases from V and 1 base from J, with 29 bases between. CDR3 nucleotides: TGTGCCACCAGCACGCGACAGGTCAGGGACTACCAGTTTCTGTCCTACAATGAGCAGTTCTTC. Its protein is CATSTRQVRDYQFLSYNEQFF. Drawing the rest from reference TRBV15 and TRBJ2-1, the complete variable domain is DAMVIQNPRYQVTQFGKPVTLSCSQTLNHNVMYWYQQKSSQAPKLLFHYYDKDFNNEADTPDNFQSRRPNTSFCFLDIRSPGLGDTAMYLCATSTRQVRDYQFLSYNEQFFGPGTRLTVL.

This clone was picked up one time. The V gene is TRBV2, the J gene TRBJ2-3; D perhaps matches TRBD2 (7 bases). CDR3 length: 15 residues. The ends were cut back, 8 bases at V and 3 bases at J, with 18 bases in the middle. Germline V lookup: CDR1 SNHLY, CDR2 FYNNEI. The CDR3 bases are TGTGCCAGCTCCTTGGGGGGAGGGGGGACAGATACGCAGTATTTT. Amino acids: CASSLGGGGTDTQYF. Supplemented by reference TRBV2 and TRBJ2-3, the full variable domain reads EPEVTQTPSHQVTQMGQEVILRCVPISNHLYFYWYRQILGQKVEFLVSFYNNEISEKSEIFDDQFSVERPDGSNFTLKIRSTKLEDSAMYFCASSLGGGGTDTQYFGPGTRLTVL.

The V and J genes are TRBV6-1 and TRBJ2-1, with 9 positions matching TRBD2. Germline V lookup: CDR1 MNHNS, CDR2 SASEGT. This CDR3 spans 15 amino acids. V trimming: 6 bases; J trimming: 4 bases; junction bases outside the gene matches: 7. DNA of the CDR3: TGTGCCAGCAGATTGCCGACTAGCGGATACAATGAGCAGTTCTTC. It translates to CASRLPTSGYNEQFF.

The gene calls are TRBV28 and TRBJ1-2; the D gene is possibly TRBD1 (6 bases). This CDR3 spans 12 amino acids. Between the trimmed V and J ends, which lost 3 bases and 4 bases, there was a span of 6 bases. Germline V CDR1 and CDR2: MDHEN, SYDVKM. The CDR3 coding sequence is TGTGCCAGCAGTTTGGGGGCCTATGGCTACACCTTC. This sequence encodes CASSLGAYGYTF.

The genes are TRBV7-3 and TRBJ2-2; D uncertain. Looked up from germline, CDR1 is SGHTA and CDR2 is FQGTGA. The CDR3 is made up of 15 amino acids. V lost 2 bases, J lost 4 bases, and 11 bases lay in between. The CDR3 region has the DNA TGTGCCAGCAGCTTAGATTCGACGGCCACCGGGGAGCTGTTTTTT. Amino acids: CASSLDSTATGELFF.

The chain carries TRBV6-6 and TRBJ2-5, with D perhaps assigned TRBD1 or TRBD2 (5 bases each). Trimming removed 5 bases from V and 2 bases from J, with 15 bases in between. From germline, CDR1 is MNHNY and CDR2 SVGAGI (reference sequence). The CDR3 extends over 15 amino acids. The CDR3 bases are TGTGCCAGCAGTCTCCGGGGCCGGACGCAAGAGACCCAGTACTTC. Translation: CASSLRGRTQETQYF.

The gene calls are TRBV6-5 and TRBJ1-6; 7 bases align to TRBD1. The CDR3 totals 14 residues. CDR1 MNHEY and CDR2 SVGAGI come from the germline V gene. V gave up 6 bases and J gave up 8 bases; unmatched junction bases: 7. CDR3 sequence reads: CASSTGESDSPLHF. The CDR3 nucleotides are TGTGCCAGCAGCACAGGGGAGTCGGATTCACCCCTCCACTTT.

This chain joins TRBV7-8 and TRBJ1-1; no definite D call. This CDR3 comprises 14 residues. Trimming removed 4 bases from V and 2 bases from J, with 11 bases in between. Looked up from germline, CDR1 is SGHVS and CDR2 is FQNEAQ. The CDR3 coding sequence is TGTGCCAGCAGCTCGACTGTGGGCAACACTGAAGCTTTCTTT. It yields the protein CASSSTVGNTEAFF. The whole variable domain, remainder taken from reference TRBV7-8 and TRBJ1-1, is GAGVSQSPRYKVAKRGQDVALRCDPISGHVSLFWYQQALGQGPEFLTYFQNEAQLDKSGLPSDRFFAERPEGSVSTLKIQRTQQEDSAVYLCASSSTVGNTEAFFGQGTRLTVV.

The V call is TRBV7-2, the J call TRBJ2-7, with TRBD2 identical over 7 bases. Germline-derived CDR1 and CDR2 are SGHTA and FQGNSA. After removal of 6 bases from V and 0 bases from J, the junction contained 5 bases not matched to a gene. The CDR3 sequence is 14 residues long. Here the CDR3 reads CASRPGGSSYEQYF. The CDR3 region has the DNA TGTGCCAGCAGGCCCGGCGGGAGCTCCTACGAGCAGTACTTC.

The chain carries TRBV9 and TRBJ1-3; D may be TRBD1 (5 bases). V lost 1 base and J lost 0, with 11 bases in between. The CDR3 covers 16 residues. Germline V gene lookup returns CDR1 SGDLS and CDR2 YYNGEE. CDR3 nucleotides: TGTGCCAGCAGCGTACAGGTTGGGGGCTCTGGAAACACCATATATTTT. Encoded protein: CASSVQVGGSGNTIYF.

The table lists this clone with a few counts. This rearrangement joins TRBV7-3 to TRBJ1-6, with D perhaps TRBD1 (5 bases). The V gene's germline CDR1 is SGHTA and CDR2 FQGTGA. CDR3 length: 13 residues. V was clipped by 6 bases and J by 7 bases, with 10 bases between them. CDR3 region: CASSPGPNSPLHF. The CDR3 DNA reads as TGTGCCAGCAGTCCGGGACCCAATTCACCCCTCCACTTT.

This clone was seen a single time. The J gene is TRBJ2-2, the V gene TRBV11-2; possible D gene TRBD1, 7 bases. The CDR3 spans 17 residues. Germline CDR1 and CDR2: SGHAT and FQNNGV. Trimming cost V 4 bases and J 2 bases, with 17 bases left between them. The CDR3 coding sequence is TGTGCCAGCAGCTCCCTACGGGGGACAGTCAACACCGGGGAGCTGTTTTTT. Translation gives CASSSLRGTVNTGELFF.

This clone has just one count. The chain links TRBV18 to TRBJ2-5; D gene unclear. The germline V and J ends were trimmed by 0 bases and 5 bases, with 10 bases remaining between them. Germline V gene lookup returns CDR1 KGHSH and CDR2 LQKENI. The CDR3 extends over 14 amino acids. CDR3 bases: TGTGCCAGCTCACCACCGTCCTCTTGGGAGACCCAGTACTTC. It yields the protein CASSPPSSWETQYF.

V usage is TRBV11-2 and J usage is TRBJ1-3; no reliable D call. The germline V gene has CDR1 SGHAT and CDR2 FQNNGV. V lost 4 bases to trimming and J lost 7 bases, with 11 bases between them. This CDR3 has 13 amino acids. Here the CDR3 DNA reads TGTGCCAGCAGCTCCGGACTTACGAACACCATATATTTT. This sequence encodes CASSSGLTNTIYF.